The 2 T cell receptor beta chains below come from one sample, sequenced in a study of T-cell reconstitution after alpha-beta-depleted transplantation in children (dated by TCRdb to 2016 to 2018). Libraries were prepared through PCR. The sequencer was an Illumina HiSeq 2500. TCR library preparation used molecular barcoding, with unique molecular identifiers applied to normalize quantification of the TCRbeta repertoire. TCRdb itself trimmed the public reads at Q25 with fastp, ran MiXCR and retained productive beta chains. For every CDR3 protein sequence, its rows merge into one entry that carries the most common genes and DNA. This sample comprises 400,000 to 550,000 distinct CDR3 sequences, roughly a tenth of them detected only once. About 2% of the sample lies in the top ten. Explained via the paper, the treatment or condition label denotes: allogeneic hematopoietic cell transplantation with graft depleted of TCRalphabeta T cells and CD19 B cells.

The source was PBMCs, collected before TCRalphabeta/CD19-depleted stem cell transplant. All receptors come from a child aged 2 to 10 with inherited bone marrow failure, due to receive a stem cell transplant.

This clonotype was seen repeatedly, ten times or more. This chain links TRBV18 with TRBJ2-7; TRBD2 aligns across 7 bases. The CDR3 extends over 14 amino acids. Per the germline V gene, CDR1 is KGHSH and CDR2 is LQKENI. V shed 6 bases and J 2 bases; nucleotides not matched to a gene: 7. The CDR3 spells CASSPGTTAYEQYF. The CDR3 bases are TGTGCCAGCTCGCCCGGGACTACCGCCTACGAGCAGTACTTC.

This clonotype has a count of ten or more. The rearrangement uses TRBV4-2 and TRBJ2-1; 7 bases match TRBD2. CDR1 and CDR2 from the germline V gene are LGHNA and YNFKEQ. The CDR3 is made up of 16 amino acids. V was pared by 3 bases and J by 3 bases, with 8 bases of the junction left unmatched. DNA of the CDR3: TGTGCCAGCAGCCAGGTCAGGGCTAGCGGCTACAATGAGCAGTTCTTC. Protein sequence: CASSQVRASGYNEQFF.